This T cell receptor beta chain was sequenced during a study of T cells after yellow fever vaccination. The wider study: For low cell numbers, libraries were made with SMART-Seq v4 Ultra Low Input.

This clonotype was seen more than once but under ten times. Its antigen is currently unknown. Whole-study findings and limits: Primary-vaccination clones mostly resurfaced post-booster (about 95% CD4, more than 85% CD8).

Generation of TCR cDNA used 5'RACE template switching (which added a universal primer site and UMIs). TCRdb re-analysed the 5' RACE reads in MiXCR, keeping a single row per CDR3 protein. The sample records 150,000 to 200,000 distinct CDR3 sequences, around 9.7% being singletons. This CDR3 spans 16 amino acids. V lost 7 bases to trimming and J lost 4 bases, with 25 bases between them. The germline CDR1 and CDR2 sequences are SQVTM and ANQGSEA. The chain is built from TRBV29-1 and TRBJ1-2; a weak D match, TRBD1 (5 bases). This TCR was sampled from a man between 18 and 29 years old who received the YFV17D yellow fever vaccine. Sequencing used CD8+ T cells sorted from PBMCs, obtained 45 days after the yellow fever booster vaccination. The chain's CDR3 is CSALGHSAGPIYGYTF. The CDR3 bases are TGCAGCGCCCTCGGTCATTCGGCAGGGCCAATCTATGGCTACACCTTC.